A selection of T cell receptor beta chains follows, all from one sample in a study of OX40 agonist ivuxolimab in advanced cancers. Clones were read by immunoSEQ multiplex PCR, and TCRdb kept only the in-frame ones, dropping some. The repertoire holds tens of thousands of clones, with 89% as singletons. The material sequenced was CD4+ or CD8+ T cells sorted from blood, taken in a trial of the OX40 agonist ivuxolimab. The receptors shown here come from an adult with an advanced solid tumor such as melanoma, head and neck, liver or kidney cancer. Each CDR3 is given with its conserved first and last residue. D genes are given only for firm matches. Size values are once, few and many counts, or a class for expanded clones, and some rows have none.

TRBJ1-1	TRBV6-5	NA	NA	TGTGCCAGCAGTTACGAGGGGGGCACTGAAGCTTTCTTT	CASSYEGGTEAFF
TRBJ1-5	TRBV30	NA	NA	TGTGCCTGGAGTTTATCCACCCAGGATCAGCCCCAGCATTTT	CAWSLSTQDQPQHF
TRBJ1-2	TRBV29-1	once	NA	TGCAGCTGTACTGACATCTACGGTGGCTACACCTTC	CSCTDIYGGYTF
TRBJ2-5	TRBV6-5	once	NA	TGTGCCAGCAGCCCAGGTCCACTGCAGGAGACCCAGTACTTC	CASSPGPLQETQYF
TRBJ1-1	TRBV27	NA	TRBD1	TGTGCCAGCACCCCGGAGGGACAGGGAGGATCTGAAGCTTTCTTT	CASTPEGQGGSEAFF
TRBJ1-1	TRBV5-1	NA	NA	TGCGCCAGCAGCTTCGGGACGGGGAACACTGAAGCTTTCTTT	CASSFGTGNTEAFF
TRBJ2-1	TRBV7-9	NA	NA	TGTGCCAGCAACGGACGATCCCGGGGTGAGCAGTTCTTC	CASNGRSRGEQFF
TRBJ1-1	TRBV6-6	NA	NA	TGTGCCAGCAAGCAGGGAATCGAGGCAGCTTTCTTT	CASKQGIEAAFF
TRBJ2-7	TRBV6-5	once	NA	TGTGCCAGCAGTTACCGTAGGGGGGCCTACGAGCAGTACTTC	CASSYRRGAYEQYF
TRBJ2-1	TRBV6-5	NA	NA	TGTGCCAGCAGTAAGGGACATTTCAATGAGCAGTTCTTC	CASSKGHFNEQFF
TRBJ2-1	TRBV10-3	NA	TRBD1	TGTGCCATCAGGGTACAGGGGACGGGACATAACAATGAGCAGTTCTTC	CAIRVQGTGHNNEQFF
TRBJ2-2	TRBV2	NA	TRBD2	TGTGCCAGCCTAACCGGAAGCGGGGGCTTGACCGGGGAGCTGTTTTTT	CASLTGSGGLTGELFF
TRBJ2-2	TRBV5-1	few	TRBD2	TGCGCCAGCAGCTTGGCCCCGGGACTAGCGGGGCTGAACACCGGGGAGCTGTTTTTT	CASSLAPGLAGLNTGELFF
TRBJ2-6	TRBV15	NA	NA	TGTGCCACCAGCAGCTCCCCAGCAAGAGTCTCTGGGGCCAACGTCCTGACTTTC	CATSSSPARVSGANVLTF
TRBJ2-3	TRBV10-3	NA	TRBD2	TGTGCCATCAGGGAAAGGGCTAGCGGGGGCACAGATACGCAGTATTTT	CAIRERASGGTDTQYF
TRBJ1-2	TRBV5-1	NA	NA	TGCGCCAGCAGTTTGGGGACCGCTACTAACTATGGCTACACCTTC	CASSLGTATNYGYTF
TRBJ2-2	TRBV19	NA	TRBD2	TGTGCCAGTAATATAGGTGGGAGGGCCGGTAACACCGGGGAGCTGTTTTTT	CASNIGGRAGNTGELFF
TRBJ2-5	TRBV7-2	NA	TRBD1	TGTGCCAGCAGCCTAGAAAATCCGGGACAGGGGACCCAGTACTTC	CASSLENPGQGTQYF
TRBJ2-7	TRBV18	NA	NA	TGTGCCAGCTCCCTCGCAGGGACCTACGAGCAGTACTTC	CASSLAGTYEQYF
TRBJ2-3	TRBV27	NA	NA	TGTGCCAGCAGTTTATCAGGAATTGTGGGGGGCACAGATACGCAGTATTTT	CASSLSGIVGGTDTQYF
TRBJ1-1	TRBV10-3	NA	TRBD1	TGTGCCATCAGTGTGAGACAGGGGAACACTGAAGCTTTCTTT	CAISVRQGNTEAFF
TRBJ2-4	TRBV2	NA	TRBD1	TGTGCCAGCGGCGCAGGGGGAAACATTCAGTACTTC	CASGAGGNIQYF
TRBJ2-1	TRBV7-2	NA	NA	TGTGCCAGCAGCCCACCGCCCGGTAACAATGAGCAGTTCTTC	CASSPPPGNNEQFF
TRBJ1-2	TRBV30	NA	NA	TGTGCCTGGAGTCCGCTGAAATATGGCTACACCTTC	CAWSPLKYGYTF
TRBJ1-2	TRBV6-1	once	NA	TGTGCCAGCAGGCCCCCAAGCGGTTATGGCTACACCTTC	CASRPPSGYGYTF
TRBJ1-4	TRBV2	NA	NA	TGTGCCAGCAGTGAAATGGCCCGAAGTTGGGAAAAACTGTTTTTT	CASSEMARSWEKLFF
TRBJ1-1	TRBV7-8	NA	TRBD1	TGTGCCAGCAGCTTAGAGGCAGGGGGAGCGGGAACTGAAGCTTTCTTT	CASSLEAGGAGTEAFF
TRBJ2-3	TRBV5-1	NA	NA	TGCGCCAGCAGCTTGGCTTTAGCGACTCGCACAGATACGCAGTATTTT	CASSLALATRTDTQYF
TRBJ2-3	TRBV7-2	NA	NA	TGTGCCAGCAGTTTCATAGTAGGTAGCACAGATACGCAGTATTTT	CASSFIVGSTDTQYF